Shown below are 9 T cell receptor beta chains from a single sample sequenced in a study of human T cells and chemical hapten exposure. MiXCR was run by TCRdb on the RACE reads, yielding one entry per CDR3 protein. Of about 290,000 distinct CDR3 sequences listed, almost 8% are singletons. Sample time point: pre-sensitization, week 0. Treatment reported: therapeutic diphenylcyclopropenone sensitization with weekly scalp DPC. The sequencing here drew on whole blood, taken in connection with sensitization to the hapten diphenylcyclopropenone (DPC). The receptors stem from a young man with alopecia areata. Some clones in this sample may be carry-over from other donors' samples.

This sequence joins TRBV7-2 and TRBJ2-3; 7 positions agree with TRBD1. V lost 5 bases, J lost 0 bases, and 8 bases stayed unmatched. This CDR3 comprises 16 residues. Germline V lookup: CDR1 SGHTA, CDR2 FQGNSA. The CDR3 protein is CASSRRTGASTDTQYF. For the CDR3, the DNA is TGTGCCAGCAGCCGTCGGACAGGAGCTAGCACAGATACGCAGTATTTT.

This clonotype was seen ten or more times. This chain connects TRBV4-3 to TRBJ1-4; D may be TRBD1 (6 bases). CDR3 size: 16 residues. V was shortened by 0 bases and J by 4 bases, with 12 bases between the two germline ends. Per germline, CDR1 LGHNA and CDR2 YSLEER. The CDR3 sequence is CASSQDTGALNEKLFF. The CDR3 region has the DNA TGCGCCAGCAGCCAAGATACGGGGGCCCTTAATGAAAAACTGTTTTTT.

The table lists this clonotype with a few counts. The CDR3 DNA reads TGTGCCAGCAGTCCAAGTATACCCTACAATGAGCAGTTCTTC. Protein sequence: CASSPSIPYNEQFF. V usage is TRBV4-2 and J usage is TRBJ2-1; no definite D call. Germline loops: CDR1 LGHNA, CDR2 YNFKEQ. The CDR3 contains 14 residues. Trimming pared 6 bases from V and 2 bases from J, leaving 11 bases between.

V usage is TRBV12-3 or TRBV12-4 and J usage is TRBJ1-4; TRBD1 agrees at 7 bases. Unmatched junction bases numbered 10, after V lost 5 bases and J lost 13 bases. This CDR3 is built from 13 residues. The CDR3 reads CASSPWDSASLFF. CDR3 DNA: TGTGCCAGCAGTCCGTGGGACAGCGCGTCACTGTTTTTT.

This clonotype was observed at least ten times. The chain carries TRBV4-3 and TRBJ2-5, with D unresolved. The CDR3 extends over 15 amino acids. CDR1 and CDR2 from the germline V gene are LGHNA and YSLEER. V was clipped by 0 bases and J by 4 bases, with 12 bases between them. The CDR3: CASSQDRGPTETQYF. In DNA form, the CDR3 reads TGCGCCAGCAGCCAAGATCGCGGACCGACAGAGACCCAGTACTTC.

This clonotype showed up just a few times. The chain links TRBV6-1 to TRBJ1-5; 11 bases fit TRBD1. The J segment lost 4 bases and the V segment lost 7 bases, leaving 6 bases of the junction unmatched. Germline V gene sequence: CDR1 MNHNS, CDR2 SASEGT. This CDR3 spans 15 amino acids. Here the CDR3 DNA reads TGTGCCAGCAAGCTGGGACAGGGGGAAAATCAGCCCCAGCATTTT. Its protein is CASKLGQGENQPQHF.

This clonotype was counted many times. V gene TRBV28 combines with J gene TRBJ2-7, with D possibly being TRBD1 (6 bases). Deletions cut 1 base from V and 8 bases from J, with 12 bases between. Germline V gene lookup returns CDR1 MDHEN and CDR2 SYDVKM. The CDR3 has 13 amino acids. CDR3 DNA sequence: TGTGCCAGCAGTTTATCACGACAGGTCCAGCAGTACTTC. Translating gives CASSLSRQVQQYF.

This clonotype was observed many times. The rearrangement uses TRBV6-5 and TRBJ2-3; D might be TRBD2 (6 bases). V was clipped by 6 bases and J by 3 bases, with 16 bases between them. Germline CDR1 and CDR2: MNHEY and SVGAGI. The CDR3 runs 15 residues. The CDR3 spells CASSPSRGLTDTQYF. The CDR3, as DNA: TGTGCCAGCAGCCCTAGTCGGGGGTTAACAGATACGCAGTATTTT.

The chain has TRBV7-2 and TRBJ2-1, with 8 bases fitting TRBD2. The V gene end was trimmed by 1 base and the J gene end by 8 bases; junction bases not matched to a gene: 10. CDR1 and CDR2 (germline): SGHTA, FQGNSA. The CDR3 sequence is 16 residues long. Here the CDR3 reads CASSLGSRAGGHEQFF. DNA of the CDR3: TGTGCCAGCAGCTTAGGGTCGAGGGCGGGGGGCCATGAGCAGTTCTTC.